The sample holds many counts of the clone carrying this TCR beta chain. Its matching antigen is unknown. J lost 5 bases, V lost 1 base, and 6 bases had no gene match. CDR1 is SGHVS, CDR2 FQNEAQ, per germline. The CDR3 runs 15 residues. cDNA was made by 5'RACE with 10-nucleotide random UMIs. TCRdb re-analysed the 5' RACE reads in MiXCR, keeping a single row per CDR3 protein. The sample lists about 84,000 distinct CDR3 sequences; around 4.5% were seen once. Time point given: longitudinal time-point 3. Unsorted libraries used 2 million PBMCs kept at -80 degrees C. The record originates from a study of neurological immune-mediated disorders. Across the whole study: Multiple sclerosis patients numbered some 35, with about 30 relapsing-remitting and 3 secondary progressive.

Points from the study as a whole: Patients with HTLV-1-associated myelopathy had the highest level of TCR clonal expansion, whereas patients with multiple sclerosis had the lowest level, falling beneath the level found in healthy controls.

The genes are TRBV7-8 and TRBJ2-7; 9 nucleotides match TRBD1. Sequenced sample: PBMCs. The source is a woman aged 55-69 years with multiple sclerosis. The CDR3 DNA is TGTGCCAGCAGCTTAGTTCGGGACAGGGTCGACGAGCAGTACTTC. Translating it yields CASSLVRDRVDEQYF.